The 28 T cell receptor beta chains in this list originate from one sample, sequenced in a study of CD8 T cells in ankylosing spondylitis. What these receptors recognize is not known. Regarding the study as a whole: A TCR beta motif of under ten highly homologous variants appeared characteristic of ankylosing spondylitis blood.

TCRdb ran MiXCR on the 5' RACE reads and lists one entry per CDR3 protein. The sample yields about 420,000 distinct CDR3 sequences, approximately 20% seen once. Material: blood, either unsorted or a sorted T cell fraction (not recorded which). The receptors were gathered from a male donor with ankylosing spondylitis.

There are a few counts of this clonotype. The chain links TRBV29-1 to TRBJ2-6; 9 positions agree with TRBD1. The CDR3 sequence is 14 residues long. The germline V gene encodes CDR1 SQVTM and CDR2 ANQGSEA. With V trimmed by 7 bases and J by 4 bases, 5 bases remained unmatched. CDR3 sequence: CSALQGAGANVLTF. CDR3 in DNA: TGCAGCGCCTTACAGGGGGCCGGGGCCAACGTCCTGACTTTC.

V and J are TRBV6-1 and TRBJ2-5; 7 positions match TRBD2. CDR1 MNHNS and CDR2 SASEGT come from the germline V gene. V gave up 5 bases and J gave up 6 bases; unmatched junction bases: 12. This CDR3 has 15 amino acids. The CDR3 DNA sequence: TGTGCCAGCAGTCAACCTGGACTAGGCGGAAAGACCCAGTACTTC. As protein: CASSQPGLGGKTQYF.

The rearrangement uses TRBV19 and TRBJ1-5; D gene uncertain. CDR3 length equals 18 residues. CDR1 is LNHDA and CDR2 is SQIVND in the germline V gene (reference sequence). Trimming pared 9 bases from V and 4 bases from J, leaving 28 bases between. The CDR3 DNA follows: TGTGCCAGCCATTCGACGGCCGCGAACTTCTTCCATAATCAGCCCCAGCATTTT. Residues: CASHSTAANFFHNQPQHF.

This clonotype was detected a few times. The CDR3 coding sequence is TGTGCCAGCAGTTACTCGGTGGGACAGGGTTTGGGCACTGAAGCTTTCTTT. Its translation: CASSYSVGQGLGTEAFF. The V call is TRBV6-5, the J call TRBJ1-1; 9 bases are shared with TRBD1. CDR3 length equals 17 residues. Unmatched junction bases numbered 9, after V lost 0 bases and J lost 4 bases. CDR1 is MNHEY, CDR2 SVGAGI, per germline.

Only a few counts were recorded for this clonotype. The chain combines TRBV5-1 with TRBJ2-3; D is perhaps TRBD2 (5 bases). The CDR3 spans 13 residues. The germline V gene has CDR1 SGHRS and CDR2 YFSETQ. Trimming left V 3 bases short and J 6 bases short, with 11 bases between. CDR3 coding DNA: TGCGCCAGCAGCTCGTTCAGAGGGGATACGCAGTATTTT. The encoded protein is CASSSFRGDTQYF. The complete variable domain, with remaining parts taken from reference TRBV5-1 and TRBJ2-3, reads KAGVTQTPRYLIKTRGQQVTLSCSPISGHRSVSWYQQTPGQGLQFLFEYFSETQRNKGNFPGRFSGRQFSNSRSEMNVSTLELGDSALYLCASSSFRGDTQYFGPGTRLTVL.

In its sample, this clonotype was seen a few times. The CDR3 bases are TGTGCCAGCAGCTTGTACGGGACTAGCGGAGCCAAAAACATTCAGTACTTC. Amino acids: CASSLYGTSGAKNIQYF. The chain carries TRBV7-2 and TRBJ2-4; 11 bases match TRBD2. Unmatched junction bases numbered 4, after V lost 3 bases and J lost 0 bases. The CDR3 consists of 17 residues. CDR1 is SGHTA and CDR2 is FQGNSA in the germline V gene. Filled out from reference TRBV7-2 and TRBJ2-4, the complete variable domain reads GAGVSQSPSNKVTEKGKDVELRCDPISGHTALYWYRQSLGQGLEFLIYFQGNSAPDKSGLPSDRFSAERTGGSVSTLTIQRTQQEDSAVYLCASSLYGTSGAKNIQYFGAGTRLSVL.

This clonotype has ten or more counts. The gene calls are TRBV25-1 and TRBJ2-1, with a tentative D call TRBD1 (5 bases). The CDR3 has 13 residues. V lost 5 bases, J lost 4 bases, and 9 bases lay in between. Looked up from germline, CDR1 is MGHDK and CDR2 is SYGVNS. CDR3 DNA: TGTGCCAGCAGTTCCGACAGATACAATGAGCAGTTCTTC. It is translated as CASSSDRYNEQFF.

The gene calls are TRBV20-1 and TRBJ2-5, with D tentatively TRBD1 or TRBD2 (5 bases each). The CDR3 consists of 15 residues. Germline V gives CDR1 DFQATT, CDR2 SNEGSKA (reference sequence). V gave up 0 bases and J gave up 5 bases, with 16 bases separating them. CDR3 region: CSARDSWGNQETQYF. CDR3 sequence (DNA): TGCAGTGCTAGAGATTCATGGGGGAATCAGGAGACCCAGTACTTC.

This clonotype was counted ten times or more. The chain couples TRBV4-2 to TRBJ2-2; no clear D gene. This CDR3 comprises 15 residues. V lost 1 base and J 6 bases, leaving 12 bases between the germline ends. Germline CDR1 reads LGHNA; CDR2 reads YNFKEQ. CDR3 region: CASSQVGRGPGELFF. The CDR3 DNA sequence: TGTGCCAGCAGCCAAGTAGGGCGAGGTCCCGGGGAGCTGTTTTTT.

The sample holds one count of this clonotype. This chain connects TRBV5-6 to TRBJ2-5, with 10 bases that match TRBD2. Looked up from germline, CDR1 is SGHDT and CDR2 is YYEEEE. The V gene end was trimmed by 4 bases and the J gene end by 6 bases; junction bases not matched to a gene: 15. The CDR3 is 17 amino acids. The CDR3 coding sequence is TGTGCCAGCAGCCCGACCGCCCTAGCGGGAGACACACAGACCCAGTACTTC. This encodes CASSPTALAGDTQTQYF.

In its sample, this clonotype was seen a few times. The chain employs TRBV7-9 and TRBJ2-1; TRBD2 might be the D (6 bases). Looked up from germline, CDR1 is SEHNR and CDR2 is FQNEAQ (reference sequence). V was trimmed by 7 bases and J by 5 bases, leaving 18 bases between them. The CDR3 extends over 15 amino acids. The CDR3 DNA reads TGTGCCAGCACCCAGAGGGGACTGGCTAACAATGAGCAGTTCTTC. As protein: CASTQRGLANNEQFF.

In its sample, this clonotype was seen a few times. The chain is built from TRBV27 and TRBJ2-5, with D possibly called TRBD1 or TRBD2 (5 bases each). The germline CDR1 and CDR2 sequences are MNHEY and SMNVEV (reference sequence). The V gene lost 5 bases and the J gene lost 2 bases, with 21 bases spanning the gap. This CDR3 contains 17 residues. The CDR3 is CASSPGHGVGFQETQYF. As DNA, the CDR3 is TGTGCCAGCAGTCCTGGACACGGGGTCGGGTTTCAAGAGACCCAGTACTTC.

This clonotype turned up a few times. The rearrangement joins TRBV2 to TRBJ2-5; D ambiguous. Trimming cost V 1 base and J 9 bases, with 6 bases left between them. The CDR3 consists of 11 residues. Germline V gene data show CDR1 as SNHLY and CDR2 as FYNNEI. The CDR3 nucleotides are TGTGCCAGCAGTGAAGGAACGCCCCAGTACTTC. It specifies CASSEGTPQYF. Variable domain in full (rest from reference TRBV2 and TRBJ2-5): EPEVTQTPSHQVTQMGQEVILRCVPISNHLYFYWYRQILGQKVEFLVSFYNNEISEKSEIFDDQFSVERPDGSNFTLKIRSTKLEDSAMYFCASSEGTPQYFGPGTRLLVL.

This clonotype has only a few counts. The chain employs TRBV5-5 and TRBJ2-1, with 10 bases fitting TRBD2. There are 13 residues in the CDR3. The J segment lost 15 bases and the V segment lost 4 bases, leaving 10 bases of the junction unmatched. CDR1 and CDR2 (germline): SGHKS, YYEKEE (reference sequence). CDR3 coding DNA: TGTGCCAGCAGCCCCCAGCGGGAGGGCCTGTGGTTCTTC. It is translated as CASSPQREGLWFF.

The chain recombines TRBV4-1 with TRBJ2-7, with TRBD2 matching 8 bases. V lost 0 bases, J lost 1 base, and 11 bases stayed unmatched. CDR1 is MGHRA and CDR2 is YSYEKL in the germline V gene. The CDR3 totals 18 residues. CDR3 nucleotides: TGCGCCAGCAGCCAAGAGCCCACCCATGAGCGGGAGTCCTACGAGCAGTACTTC. Its translation is CASSQEPTHERESYEQYF.

This chain uses TRBV20-1 with TRBJ1-6; D not certain. Trimming took off 4 bases at V and 5 bases at J, with 21 bases between the two ends. The CDR3 is made up of 17 amino acids. In germline, CDR1 is DFQATT, CDR2 SNEGSKA (reference sequence). In nucleotides, the CDR3 is TGCAGTGCTATCGGGCTACTAGGGTTTAAAGATAATTCACCCCTCCACTTT. Its protein is CSAIGLLGFKDNSPLHF.

This clonotype was counted between two and nine times. The chain couples TRBV19 to TRBJ2-1; the D call may be TRBD1 or TRBD2 (5 bases each). Germline V gene data show CDR1 as LNHDA and CDR2 as SQIVND (reference sequence). V lost 6 bases and J lost 5, with 20 bases in between. This CDR3 contains 16 residues. In nucleotides, the CDR3 is TGTGCCAGTAGCGGATGGGGGATCAGGGCAGACAATGAGCAGTTCTTC. Amino acid sequence: CASSGWGIRADNEQFF.

V gene TRBV29-1 combines with J gene TRBJ2-7; 7 bases align to TRBD1. In germline, CDR1 is SQVTM, CDR2 ANQGSEA. The CDR3 loop spans 14 amino acids. The V segment lost 1 base and the J segment 2 bases; nucleotides outside the gene matches: 5. Here the CDR3 DNA reads TGCAGCGTTGAAGTGGCAGGGGGTACCTACGAGCAGTACTTC. Translated: CSVEVAGGTYEQYF.

The chain carries TRBV28 and TRBJ1-1; TRBD1 aligns across 7 bases. Germline-derived CDR1 and CDR2 are MDHEN and SYDVKM. The ends lost 6 bases at V and 10 bases at J; junction bases unmatched: 8. The CDR3 covers 12 residues. The CDR3 nucleotides read TGTGCCAGCAGGTCGACAGGGCTAGCAGCTTTCTTT. As protein: CASRSTGLAAFF.

This clonotype was counted at least ten times. This sequence joins TRBV20-1 and TRBJ2-7; 9 nucleotides align to TRBD2. CDR1 and CDR2 from the germline V gene are DFQATT and SNEGSKA (reference sequence). The CDR3 is 19 residues long. V was pared by 0 bases and J by 2 bases, with 17 bases of the junction left unmatched. The CDR3 coding sequence is TGCAGTGCTAGAGATCTGAGGAGGACTAGCGAGGTTACTACCTACGAGCAGTACTTC. Its protein is CSARDLRRTSEVTTYEQYF.

This clonotype has a handful of counts. V gene TRBV12-3 or TRBV12-4 combines with J gene TRBJ1-2, with 8 bases that match TRBD1. CDR3 length: 13 residues. V shed 4 bases, J shed 6 bases, and the junction held 4 bases outside the gene matches. The CDR3 nucleotides are TGTGCCAGCAGTTCCGGACAGGGCGATGGCTACACCTTC. This sequence encodes CASSSGQGDGYTF.

This clonotype was counted at least ten times. The gene calls are TRBV12-3 or TRBV12-4 and TRBJ2-7; 7 nucleotides agree with TRBD1. The CDR3 runs to 13 residues. Trimming removed 2 bases from V and 7 bases from J; junction bases left unmatched: 5. CDR3 loop: CASSLKGAGEQYF. The CDR3 coding sequence is TGTGCCAGCAGTTTAAAGGGGGCAGGAGAGCAGTACTTC.

This clonotype was observed at least ten times. The rearrangement joins TRBV5-1 to TRBJ1-3; 8 nucleotides line up with TRBD1. V trimming: 4 bases; J trimming: 4 bases; junction bases outside the gene matches: 4. Per the germline V gene, CDR1 is SGHRS and CDR2 is YFSETQ. CDR3 length: 14 residues. This CDR3 is CASSDRGAGNTIYF. The CDR3 DNA reads TGCGCCAGCAGCGACAGGGGAGCCGGAAACACCATATATTTT. The full variable domain, with the rest looked up from reference TRBV5-1 and TRBJ1-3, is KAGVTQTPRYLIKTRGQQVTLSCSPISGHRSVSWYQQTPGQGLQFLFEYFSETQRNKGNFPGRFSGRQFSNSRSEMNVSTLELGDSALYLCASSDRGAGNTIYFGEGSWLTVV.

The chain links TRBV10-3 to TRBJ2-1; D not resolved. Trimming left V 3 bases short and J 11 bases short, with 8 bases between. The CDR3 runs to 11 residues. Per the germline V gene, CDR1 is ENHRY and CDR2 is SYGVKD. The CDR3 loop reads CAISDGEQQFF. The CDR3 DNA is TGTGCCATCAGTGATGGAGAGCAGCAGTTCTTC.

This chain links TRBV20-1 with TRBJ2-3, with D perhaps TRBD1 (6 bases). V gave up 3 bases and J gave up 8 bases, with 18 bases separating them. Germline V gives CDR1 DFQATT, CDR2 SNEGSKA (reference sequence). This CDR3 contains 14 residues. Here the CDR3 DNA reads TGCAGTGCTAGTTTGGGGGTCCAAGGGGGTACGCAGTATTTT. Translating gives CSASLGVQGGTQYF.

In this sample, this clonotype turned up a few times. V and J are TRBV20-1 and TRBJ2-5, with 9 bases matching TRBD2. V was pared by 5 bases and J by 5 bases, with 6 bases of the junction left unmatched. The length of the CDR3 is 13 residues. In germline, CDR1 is DFQATT, CDR2 SNEGSKA (reference sequence). The DNA for the CDR3 is TGCAGTGCTTTTAGCGGGAGAGGGGAGACCCAGTACTTC. As protein: CSAFSGRGETQYF.

This clonotype showed up just a few times. This chain connects TRBV7-2 to TRBJ2-2; 8 positions agree with TRBD2. Germline loops: CDR1 SGHTA, CDR2 FQGNSA. The CDR3 is made up of 15 amino acids. V was pared by 0 bases and J by 7 bases, with 4 bases of the junction left unmatched. CDR3: CASSLAGGRIGELFF. Written as DNA, the CDR3 is TGTGCCAGCAGCTTAGCTGGCGGGAGGATCGGGGAGCTGTTTTTT.

V and J are TRBV7-9 and TRBJ2-7; D not resolved. CDR1 and CDR2 (germline): SEHNR, FQNEAQ (reference sequence). The CDR3 contains 12 residues. V lost 4 bases and J lost 8, with 12 bases in between. Written as DNA, the CDR3 is TGTGCCAGCAGCTCCGGGCCAACCAAGCAGTACTTC. Its protein product is CASSSGPTKQYF. Combining the CDR3 with reference TRBV7-9 and TRBJ2-7 gives the whole variable domain DTGVSQNPRHKITKRGQNVTFRCDPISEHNRLYWYRQTLGQGPEFLTYFQNEAQLEKSRLLSDRFSAERPKGSFSTLEIQRTEQGDSAMYLCASSSGPTKQYFGPGTRLTVT.